Listed below are T cell receptor beta chains from one sample, sequenced in a study of shared clonotypes between healthy human individuals. Generated by immunoSEQ multiplex PCR, the TCRdb table keeps only in-frame clones and is missing some. The repertoire holds 950,000 to 1,300,000 clones, with roughly 80% as singletons. The sample consisted of memory CD4+ T cells sorted from blood. Source of these receptors: a man aged 18 to 35 in good health. Both conserved end residues are part of each CDR3. The D gene is left open where the match is weak. Clone size is given for some rows only: seen once, a few or many times, or a class if the clone is expanded.

V	D	J	size	CDR3	DNA
TRBV7-2	NA	TRBJ2-2	NA	CASSPPGQVLGELFF	TGTGCCAGCAGCCCGCCTGGGCAGGTGCTCGGGGAGCTGTTTTTT
TRBV5-6	NA	TRBJ2-1	NA	CASSLGPAPYNEQFF	TGTGCCAGCAGCTTGGGCCCCGCTCCCTACAATGAGCAGTTCTTC
TRBV30	NA	TRBJ2-7	NA	CASLWGNSYEQYF	TGTGCCTCCCTGTGGGGCAATTCCTACGAGCAGTACTTC
TRBV15	TRBD1	TRBJ1-4	NA	CATSNDRETNEKLFF	TGTGCCACCAGCAACGACAGGGAGACTAATGAAAAACTGTTTTTT
TRBV6-1	TRBD2	TRBJ2-5	NA	CASSATSGRGKTQYF	TGTGCCAGCAGTGCGACTAGCGGGAGAGGAAAGACCCAGTACTTC
TRBV29-1	NA	TRBJ2-7	once	CSVTQGRASYEQYF	TGCAGCGTTACGCAAGGACGGGCCTCCTACGAGCAGTACTTC
TRBV6-5	NA	TRBJ1-2	NA	CASSRDGNYGYTF	TGTGCCAGCAGTCGGGACGGTAACTATGGCTACACCTTC
TRBV4-1	NA	TRBJ2-5	NA	CASSQALWEEETQYF	TGCGCCAGCAGCCAAGCGCTTTGGGAAGAAGAGACCCAGTACTTC
TRBV9	NA	TRBJ2-3	NA	CASSGKWGSTDTQYF	TGTGCCAGCAGCGGGAAGTGGGGAAGCACAGATACGCAGTATTTT
TRBV10-3	TRBD1	TRBJ2-7	few	CASSTGGGLNEQYF	TGTGCCAGCTCAACAGGGGGAGGTTTAAACGAGCAGTACTTC
TRBV7-9	NA	TRBJ2-2	NA	CASSLISGMNTGELFF	TGTGCCAGCAGCTTGATTTCGGGTATGAACACCGGGGAGCTGTTTTTT
TRBV5-4	TRBD2	TRBJ2-3	NA	CASSPGLAPTDTQYF	TGTGCCAGCAGCCCCGGACTAGCGCCCACAGATACGCAGTATTTT
TRBV9	TRBD2	TRBJ2-7	NA	CASSVGLGGSVEQYF	TGTGCCAGCAGCGTAGGGCTGGGGGGGTCTGTGGAGCAGTACTTC
TRBV27	NA	TRBJ1-3	NA	CASSPLPQPGNTIYF	TGTGCCAGCAGTCCGTTGCCCCAACCTGGAAACACCATATATTTT
TRBV14	NA	TRBJ1-6	NA	CASSQDLGWGSSPLHF	TGTGCCAGCAGCCAAGATCTGGGTTGGGGAAGTTCACCCCTCCACTTT
TRBV14	NA	TRBJ1-2	NA	CASSQDHGGSSGYTF	TGTGCCAGCAGCCAAGATCACGGTGGTAGCTCCGGCTACACCTTC
TRBV5-6	TRBD2	TRBJ2-1	NA	CASSSIGLVPYNEQFF	TGTGCCAGCAGCTCAATTGGACTAGTGCCCTACAATGAGCAGTTCTTC
TRBV28	NA	TRBJ2-5	NA	CASSLLKETQYF	TGTGCCAGCAGCCTCCTGAAGGAGACCCAGTACTTC
TRBV6-5	TRBD2	TRBJ2-1	NA	CASRGAGGEQFF	TGTGCCAGCAGAGGGGCGGGGGGTGAGCAGTTCTTC
TRBV2	TRBD2	TRBJ2-1	once	CASSHKTSGGNNEQFF	TGTGCCAGCAGCCACAAGACTAGCGGGGGCAACAATGAGCAGTTCTTC
TRBV9	TRBD2	TRBJ2-7	NA	CASSVEAGGQWGLAPEQYF	TGTGCCAGCAGCGTAGAGGCAGGAGGGCAGTGGGGACTAGCCCCCGAGCAGTACTTC
TRBV10-2	NA	TRBJ2-7	NA	CASSESLRVWGQYEQYF	TGCGCCAGCAGTGAGTCTTTAAGAGTGTGGGGGCAGTACGAGCAGTACTTC
TRBV11-2	NA	TRBJ2-3	NA	CASSLNPSTDTQYF	TGTGCCAGCAGCTTAAATCCGTCCACAGATACGCAGTATTTT
TRBV7-3	NA	TRBJ2-3	NA	CASSLTAFSDTQYF	TGTGCCAGCAGCTTAACCGCATTCTCGGATACGCAGTATTTT
TRBV5-1	NA	TRBJ2-2	NA	CASKRGGENTGELFF	TGCGCCAGCAAAAGGGGCGGGGAGAACACCGGGGAGCTGTTTTTT
TRBV5-1	NA	TRBJ2-2	NA	CASSLVVALNTGELFF	TGCGCCAGCAGCTTGGTCGTGGCGCTGAACACCGGGGAGCTGTTTTTT
TRBV18	NA	TRBJ1-2	NA	CASSPPAGPYGYTF	TGTGCCAGCTCACCACCAGCGGGCCCCTATGGCTACACCTTC
TRBV2	TRBD1	TRBJ1-5	NA	CASSGQGAANQPQHF	TGTGCCAGCAGTGGCCAGGGGGCGGCGAATCAGCCCCAGCATTTT
TRBV7-9	NA	TRBJ1-6	once	CASSLIQNNSPLHF	TGTGCCAGCAGCTTAATACAGAATAATTCACCCCTCCACTTT
TRBV29-1	TRBD1	TRBJ2-5	NA	CSVANRGQETQYF	TGCAGCGTTGCTAACAGGGGACAAGAGACCCAGTACTTC
TRBV29-1	TRBD2	TRBJ2-2	NA	CSVSGTSSAGELFF	TGCAGCGTCTCCGGGACTAGCAGCGCCGGGGAGCTGTTTTTT
TRBV9	NA	TRBJ2-3	NA	CASSVGLGDTQYF	TGTGCCAGCAGCGTAGGGTTGGGAGATACGCAGTATTTT
TRBV5-1	NA	TRBJ1-1	NA	CASSLGGLGTEAFF	TGCGCCAGCAGCTTGGGGGGTTTGGGCACTGAAGCTTTCTTT
TRBV9	TRBD1	TRBJ2-7	NA	CASSPRTGGSEQYF	TGTGCCAGCAGCCCCAGGACAGGGGGAAGCGAGCAGTACTTC
TRBV10-2	NA	TRBJ1-5	few	CASREPGNQPQHF	TGCGCCAGCAGGGAGCCGGGGAATCAGCCCCAGCATTTT
TRBV7-9	NA	TRBJ2-7	NA	CASSRDQTSYEQYF	TGTGCCAGCAGCCGAGACCAGACCTCCTACGAGCAGTACTTC
TRBV6-5	TRBD1	TRBJ2-1	NA	CASSADRGTYNEQFF	TGTGCCAGCAGTGCGGACAGGGGAACCTACAATGAGCAGTTCTTC
TRBV18	TRBD1	TRBJ1-2	NA	CASSPTGEGYTF	TGTGCCAGCTCACCGACAGGGGAGGGCTACACCTTC
TRBV9	TRBD2	TRBJ2-1	NA	CASSVGLSGASNNEQFF	TGTGCCAGCAGCGTAGGCCTTAGCGGGGCCAGTAACAATGAGCAGTTCTTC
TRBV7-2	NA	TRBJ2-7	NA	CASSSRQPYEQYF	TGTGCCAGCAGCTCCAGACAGCCCTACGAGCAGTACTTC
TRBV9	TRBD2	TRBJ2-2	few	CASSTQGLAWGELFF	TGTGCCAGCAGCACGCAGGGACTAGCGTGGGGGGAGCTGTTTTTT
TRBV7-2	NA	TRBJ2-7	NA	CASRSGTLSYEQYF	TGTGCCAGCAGATCCGGGACTCTCTCCTACGAGCAGTACTTC
TRBV19	TRBD1	TRBJ1-5	NA	CASRDRAYSNQPQHF	TGTGCCAGCCGGGACAGAGCATATAGCAATCAGCCCCAGCATTTT
TRBV5-1	NA	TRBJ1-2	NA	CASSLGDEDYGYTF	TGCGCCAGCAGCTTGGGTGATGAGGATTATGGCTACACCTTC
TRBV6-1	NA	TRBJ2-7	NA	CASRFTGTSYEQYF	TGTGCCAGCAGATTTACCGGGACTTCCTACGAGCAGTACTTC
TRBV5-6	TRBD2	TRBJ2-5	NA	CASSYRTRQETQYF	TGTGCCAGCAGCTACCGGACTAGACAAGAGACCCAGTACTTC
TRBV29-1	NA	TRBJ1-5	NA	CSVEDPQGRGQPQHF	TGCAGCGTTGAAGACCCCCAGGGAAGAGGCCAGCCCCAGCATTTT
TRBV6-1	NA	TRBJ1-5	NA	CASLPSGNQPQHF	TGTGCCAGTTTACCCTCAGGCAATCAGCCCCAGCATTTT
TRBV6-6	NA	TRBJ2-7	NA	CASSYSLDREQYF	TGTGCCAGCAGTTACTCCTTAGATCGAGAGCAGTACTTC
TRBV10-1	NA	TRBJ1-2	NA	CASSRDIGYGYTF	TGCGCCAGCAGTCGGGACATAGGGTATGGCTACACCTTC
TRBV7-2	NA	TRBJ1-2	NA	CASSPGDRGGYTF	TGTGCCAGCAGCCCTGGTGACAGAGGTGGCTACACCTTC
TRBV5-1	TRBD1	TRBJ2-2	NA	CASGLMDRWTGELFF	TGCGCCAGCGGCCTAATGGACAGGTGGACCGGGGAGCTGTTTTTT
TRBV9	NA	TRBJ2-1	NA	CASSPHSGLTNEQFF	TGTGCCAGCAGCCCCCATTCGGGGTTGACCAATGAGCAGTTCTTC
TRBV4-1	NA	TRBJ1-4	NA	CASSQEDTTTNEKLFF	TGCGCCAGCAGCCAAGAGGACACGACAACTAATGAAAAACTGTTTTTT
TRBV30	NA	TRBJ1-4	NA	CAWSVRGEKLFF	TGTGCCTGGAGTGTCAGGGGTGAAAAACTGTTTTTT
TRBV2	NA	TRBJ1-4	NA	CASILDRIQEKLFF	NA